The 7 T cell receptor beta chains in this list originate from one sample, sequenced in a study of blood T cell repertoires in COVID-19. This table comes from immunoSEQ multiplex PCR, and its TCRdb copy is limited to in-frame clones, with some not included. Of over 150,000 clones detected, over 80% appear once; the ten largest clones hold about 7%. The sample was peripheral blood. All receptors derive from a woman aged 40 to 55 with COVID-19, enrolled during active disease.

This clone is judged medium-sized (0.01 to 0.1%). This rearrangement joins TRBV10-2 to TRBJ2-3; 8 bases match TRBD2. The CDR3 runs 14 residues. Germline lookup yields CDR1 WSHSY and CDR2 SAAADI. V shed 10 bases, J shed 3 bases, and the junction held 9 bases outside the gene matches. The CDR3 sequence: CATRGGAVTDTQYF. For the CDR3, the DNA is TGCGCCACCCGGGGGGGGGCGGTAACAGATACGCAGTATTTT.

The chain joins TRBV5-8 to TRBJ2-2, with D unresolved. V lost 2 bases, J lost 4 bases, and 9 bases lay in between. The CDR3 extends over 14 amino acids. CDR1 SGHTS and CDR2 YDEGEE come from the germline V gene. The CDR3 protein is CASSFGGITGELFF. The CDR3 DNA follows: TGTGCCAGCAGCTTTGGCGGTATCACCGGGGAGCTGTTTTTT.

V is TRBV9 and J is TRBJ1-1, with a tentative D call TRBD1 (5 bases). CDR1 and CDR2 (germline): SGDLS, YYNGEE. V shed 0 bases and J shed 0 bases, with 18 bases lying between them. The CDR3 length is 18 residues. CDR3 region: CASSVGIQGGMVNTEAFF. Written as DNA, the CDR3 is TGTGCCAGCAGCGTAGGTATTCAGGGAGGGATGGTGAACACTGAAGCTTTCTTT.

The chain is built from TRBV7-2 and TRBJ2-7; TRBD2 agrees at 7 bases. This CDR3 spans 16 amino acids. V was clipped by 4 bases and J by 0 bases; unmatched bases: 9. Germline lookup yields CDR1 SGHTA and CDR2 FQGNSA. CDR3 amino acids: CASSSGTGTNSYEQYF. The CDR3 coding sequence is TGTGCCAGCAGCTCAGGAACCGGGACTAACTCCTACGAGCAGTACTTC.

The rearrangement links TRBV5-5 to TRBJ1-3; 7 bases match TRBD1. The CDR3 consists of 15 residues. Per the germline V gene, CDR1 is SGHKS and CDR2 is YYEKEE (reference sequence). J was trimmed by 3 bases and V by 3 bases; bases with no gene match: 6. CDR3 DNA sequence: TGTGCCAGCAGCTCACAGGGGAGCGGTGGAAACACCATATATTTT. Its translation: CASSSQGSGGNTIYF.

This clone appeared a few times. This chain connects TRBV3-1 (or the pseudogene TRBV3-2) to TRBJ1-1; 8 bases are a match to TRBD1. Per the germline V gene, CDR1 is LGHDT and CDR2 is YNNKEL (reference sequence). The trim removed 10 bases at V and 3 bases at J, leaving 13 bases unmatched. The CDR3 extends over 15 amino acids. The CDR3 DNA reads TGTGCCACCTCCCCCCAGGGGGCGTTGGACACTGAAGCTTTCTTT. The encoded protein is CATSPQGALDTEAFF.

V is TRBV28 and J is TRBJ1-2; 7 bases are shared with TRBD1. CDR1 is MDHEN and CDR2 is SYDVKM in the germline V gene. The CDR3 sequence is 12 residues long. J gave up 7 bases and V 4 bases, and 3 bases lay outside the gene matches. The CDR3 reads CASSWTGSGYTF. CDR3 coding DNA: TGTGCCAGCAGTTGGACAGGAAGTGGCTACACCTTC.